A single sample gave rise to the 17 T cell receptor beta chains below, sequenced in a study of cytomegalovirus exposure and HLA in healthy donors (dated by TCRdb to between 2016 and 2019). Library construction relied on the immunoSEQ multiplex PCR assay. The multiplex PCR relied on a mix of 60 forward primers for TCR Vbeta segments and 13 reverse primers for TCR Jbeta segments. TCRdb holds this immuneACCESS table with in-frame rearrangements only. Some clones are missing; in checked studies, unresolved V genes explain under half, and the rest has no known cause. The sample contains around 80,000 clones, 62% of them found a single time. 4.4% of the sample rests with the top ten. Sequenced material: PBMCs. Receptor source: a male donor in good health and CMV-seropositive.

The sample holds a few counts of this clone. The chain links TRBV25-1 to TRBJ1-2; TRBD1 is a possible D gene (5 bases). CDR3 length: 13 residues. The germline V gene has CDR1 MGHDK and CDR2 SYGVNS. Between the trimmed V and J ends, which lost 5 bases and 5 bases, there was a span of 12 bases. CDR3 bases: TGTGCCAGCAGTCCCGGGGGATTATATGGCTACACCTTC. Translation: CASSPGGLYGYTF.

The CDR3 is CASSTDRPYEQYF. As DNA, the CDR3 is TGCGCCAGCAGCACGGACAGACCCTACGAGCAGTACTTC. This chain joins TRBV5-1 and TRBJ2-7, with D tentatively TRBD1 (6 bases). From germline, CDR1 is SGHRS and CDR2 YFSETQ. Trimming removed 4 bases at V and 2 bases at J, with 10 bases between. This CDR3 is built from 13 residues.

This chain links TRBV19 with TRBJ1-2; the match to TRBD1 covers 7 bases. This CDR3 comprises 14 residues. Germline CDR1 is LNHDA and CDR2 is SQIVND (reference sequence). The V and J ends lost 8 bases and 0 bases, in that order; junction bases with no gene match: 6. The CDR3 sequence: CASRRQGANYGYTF. The CDR3 nucleotides read TGTGCCAGTCGGCGACAGGGTGCTAACTATGGCTACACCTTC.

The chain couples TRBV29-1 to TRBJ1-2; possible D gene TRBD1, 5 bases. This CDR3 region has 12 residues. Germline-derived CDR1 and CDR2 are SQVTM and ANQGSEA. The V end lost 7 bases, the J end lost 7 bases, and 16 bases lay between the germline ends. The CDR3 DNA reads TGCAGCGCCCAGTGGCAGGGTGGTGGCTACACCTTC. The encoded protein is CSAQWQGGGYTF.

The chain uses TRBV7-7 and TRBJ1-5, with D possibly being TRBD1 (6 bases). The V gene lost 4 bases and the J gene lost 11 bases, with 12 bases spanning the gap. The CDR3 contains 12 residues. Germline assignment: CDR1 SSHAT and CDR2 FNYEAQ (reference sequence). CDR3 loop: CASSSIQGTQHF. DNA of the CDR3: TGTGCCAGCAGCTCCATACAGGGAACCCAGCATTTT.

This clone was detected a few times. The rearrangement links TRBV5-1 to TRBJ1-4; tentative D call: TRBD1 (5 bases). The V gene lost 4 bases and the J gene lost 8 bases, with 18 bases spanning the gap. This CDR3 has 15 amino acids. The germline gives CDR1 SGHRS, CDR2 YFSETQ. Here the CDR3 DNA reads TGCGCCAGCAGCCTTCGTCCAGGGAATTCGGAAAAACTGTTTTTT. Protein product: CASSLRPGNSEKLFF.

This sequence joins TRBV28 and TRBJ2-7, with 9 bases lining up with TRBD1. Germline lookup yields CDR1 MDHEN and CDR2 SYDVKM. The CDR3 loop spans 15 amino acids. V was clipped by 5 bases and J by 1 base; unmatched bases: 6. For the CDR3, the DNA is TGTGCCAGCAGTGCACAGGGGGCGGGGTCCTACGAGCAGTACTTC. This codes for CASSAQGAGSYEQYF.

The V and J genes are TRBV2 and TRBJ2-7, with TRBD2 matching 10 bases. CDR3 size: 14 residues. In germline, CDR1 is SNHLY, CDR2 FYNNEI. Trimming at V came to 10 bases and at J to 0 bases, leaving 6 bases not matched to a gene. The CDR3 DNA reads as TGTGCCACTAAAGCGGGAGGGCCCTCCTACGAGCAGTACTTC. As protein: CATKAGGPSYEQYF.

This clone came up a few times. The chain joins TRBV19 to TRBJ1-1; TRBD1 matches at 10 bases. Trimming cost V 3 bases and J 4 bases; bases outside gene matches: 8. Germline lookup yields CDR1 LNHDA and CDR2 SQIVND (reference sequence). CDR3 size: 16 residues. In DNA form, the CDR3 reads TGTGCCAGTAGTATCCTCCAGGGACAGGGGACCACTGAAGCTTTCTTT. This translates into CASSILQGQGTTEAFF.

This sequence joins TRBV15 and TRBJ2-5; the D gene is possibly TRBD2 (6 bases). This CDR3 contains 18 residues. V lost 2 bases to trimming and J lost 4 bases, with 23 bases between them. Germline V gene data show CDR1 as LNHNV and CDR2 as YYDKDF (reference sequence). The CDR3 nucleotides are TGTGCCACCAGCAGATTCCTCGGGCGGGATAGTGGGAGAGAGACCCAGTACTTC. Amino acids: CATSRFLGRDSGRETQYF.

The V call is TRBV2, the J call TRBJ2-5; the match to TRBD1 covers 8 bases. The ends lost 8 bases at V and 5 bases at J; junction bases unmatched: 7. The CDR3 covers 13 residues. Germline CDR1 reads SNHLY; CDR2 reads FYNNEI. CDR3 bases: TGTGCCAGCGACAGGGGACAATCCGAGACCCAGTACTTC. It is translated as CASDRGQSETQYF. Combining the CDR3 with reference TRBV2 and TRBJ2-5 gives the whole variable domain EPEVTQTPSHQVTQMGQEVILRCVPISNHLYFYWYRQILGQKVEFLVSFYNNEISEKSEIFDDQFSVERPDGSNFTLKIRSTKLEDSAMYFCASDRGQSETQYFGPGTRLLVL.

In its sample, this clone was seen once. The V call is TRBV9, the J call TRBJ2-2; maybe TRBD1 (6 bases). From germline, CDR1 is SGDLS and CDR2 YYNGEE. Trimming stripped 4 bases from V and 7 bases from J, with 20 bases between. This CDR3 has 16 amino acids. CDR3 DNA: TGTGCCAGCAGCTCACAGGGAGTCGGGCAAGACGGGGAGCTGTTTTTT. This gives the protein CASSSQGVGQDGELFF.

The J gene is TRBJ2-6, the V gene TRBV11-1, with D unclear. In germline, CDR1 is SGHAT, CDR2 FQDESV (reference sequence). V lost 1 base and J 0 bases, leaving 7 bases between the germline ends. The CDR3 is made up of 16 amino acids. CDR3 DNA sequence: TGTGCCAGCAGCTTAGGGTGGAGCTCTGGGGCCAACGTCCTGACTTTC. Its translation: CASSLGWSSGANVLTF.

The CDR3 sequence is CASSPLERTYNEQFF. The CDR3 nucleotides are TGTGCCAGCAGCCCGTTGGAGCGGACCTACAATGAGCAGTTCTTC. The rearrangement joins TRBV9 to TRBJ2-1; a weak D match, TRBD2 (5 bases). V lost 4 bases and J lost 2, with 13 bases in between. The CDR3 spans 15 residues. In germline, CDR1 is SGDLS, CDR2 YYNGEE. The full variable domain, in which reference TRBV9 and TRBJ2-1 provide the parts outside the CDR3, is DSGVTQTPKHLITATGQRVTLRCSPRSGDLSVYWYQQSLDQGLQFLIQYYNGEERAKGNILERFSAQQFPDLHSELNLSSLELGDSALYFCASSPLERTYNEQFFGPGTRLTVL.

The V call is TRBV5-8, the J call TRBJ2-1; a weak D match, TRBD1 (6 bases). Germline CDR1 reads SGHTS; CDR2 reads YDEGEE. The ends were cut back, 2 bases at V and 3 bases at J, with 12 bases in the middle. The CDR3 spans 15 residues. The CDR3: CASSLLGANYNEQFF. CDR3 nucleotides: TGTGCCAGCAGCTTACTGGGGGCTAACTACAATGAGCAGTTCTTC.

This clone has a single count. This CDR3 reads CASSLVAGGDTQYF. Written as DNA, the CDR3 is TGCGCCAGCAGCTTGGTGGCAGGGGGAGATACGCAGTATTTT. The chain employs TRBV5-1 and TRBJ2-3; TRBD1 matches 7 bases. The length of the CDR3 is 14 residues. Trimming cost V 0 bases and J 5 bases; bases outside gene matches: 3. From germline, CDR1 is SGHRS and CDR2 YFSETQ.

A few counts support this clone. The V and J genes are TRBV6-1 and TRBJ2-5; 7 bases fit TRBD2. Germline V gene lookup returns CDR1 MNHNS and CDR2 SASEGT. Trimming took 4 bases from V and 5 from J; bases not matched to a gene: 10. The CDR3 extends over 15 amino acids. This chain's CDR3 is CASSALEGGEETQYF. DNA for the CDR3: TGTGCCAGCAGTGCCCTTGAGGGAGGGGAGGAGACCCAGTACTTC.